Detailed here is one T cell receptor (beta chain). Its antigen is not identified. Germline V CDR1 and CDR2: MNHNS, SASEGT. The length of the CDR3 is 15 residues. The J segment lost 4 bases and the V segment lost 6 bases, leaving 7 bases of the junction unmatched. What was amplified from RNA transcripts were TCR beta CDR3 regions. Initially, a first-round RT-PCR of the TCR CDR3 employed the HTBI primer set. TCRdb used MiXCR to reprocess the multiplex PCR reads, holding one entry per CDR3 protein. Of 500,000 to 650,000 distinct CDR3 sequences listed, approximately 17% are singletons. This entry comes from a study of T cells in Graves' hyperthyroidism and ophthalmopathy. Study findings and constraints: Most clonotypes that expanded in the thyroid above 0.001 also showed up in blood.

Ophthalmopathy patients all had a Clinical Activity Score of at least 3, a NOSPECS grade of at least 4 and disease under 3 months old. Those patients with uncontrolled infection, other autoimmune disease, pregnancy or lactation were excluded. Sequences were obtained from blood. The rearrangement links TRBV6-1 to TRBJ1-4, with TRBD1 identical over 8 bases. The TCR originated in a woman aged 18-29 years with Graves' ophthalmopathy. Written as DNA, the CDR3 is TGTGCCAGCAGAGTGACAGGGGACGATAATGAAAAACTGTTTTTT. Translated: CASRVTGDDNEKLFF.